This passage covers 23 T cell receptor beta chains from one sample sequenced in a study of Ad26.COV2.S vaccination and SARS-CoV-2 variants. TCRdb keeps only in-frame clones here, not all; method: immunoSEQ multiplex PCR. The sample holds approximately 340,000 clones, 70% to 90% seen once. Treatment here: some 20 received Ad26.COV2.S at low or high dose, single or two shots; 5 received placebo; per-sample allocation not given. Specimens were obtained on day 63 following the first vaccine or placebo injection. Source: peripheral blood, taken in a trial of Ad26.COV2.S vaccine versus placebo. The receptors were sampled from a person between 18 and 65 years old who received the Ad26.COV2.S COVID-19 vaccine or a placebo.

The rearrangement joins TRBV19 to TRBJ1-6; 9 bases fit TRBD1. CDR1 LNHDA and CDR2 SQIVND come from the germline V gene (reference sequence). V shed 5 bases, J shed 8 bases, and the junction held 4 bases outside the gene matches. The CDR3 spans 14 residues. The DNA for the CDR3 is TGTGCCAGTAGTGCCACAGGGGGCTATTCACCCCTCCACTTT. Protein product: CASSATGGYSPLHF.

This chain joins TRBV27 and TRBJ2-7, with 7 bases fitting TRBD1. Germline loops: CDR1 MNHEY, CDR2 SMNVEV (reference sequence). Losses at the gene ends were 0 bases for V and 0 bases for J; bases not matched to a gene: 2. The CDR3 runs to 15 residues. CDR3 DNA: TGTGCCAGCAGTTTATCAGACAGGGACTCCTACGAGCAGTACTTC. As protein: CASSLSDRDSYEQYF.

The chain uses TRBV7-2 and TRBJ2-1; 10 positions match TRBD1. The junction had 8 bases not matched to a gene; V was cut back by 4 bases and J by 14 bases. This CDR3 is 13 amino acids long. Germline CDR1 is SGHTA and CDR2 is FQGNSA. The CDR3 spells CASSSSPGTGEFF. The CDR3 DNA follows: TGTGCCAGCAGCTCCTCTCCCGGGACAGGGGAGTTCTTC.

In this sample, this clone turned up once. The chain recombines TRBV7-2 with TRBJ2-3; 10 bases line up with TRBD2. Germline V gene data show CDR1 as SGHTA and CDR2 as FQGNSA. CDR3 length: 18 amino acids. Germline trimming cut 6 bases from V and 6 bases from J; bases unmatched to any gene: 18. The CDR3 region is CASSFNVIGSGRTDTQYF. DNA for the CDR3: TGTGCCAGCAGTTTTAACGTAATAGGTAGCGGGAGGACGGATACGCAGTATTTT. Using reference TRBV7-2 and TRBJ2-3 for the parts outside the CDR3, the full variable domain is GAGVSQSPSNKVTEKGKDVELRCDPISGHTALYWYRQSLGQGLEFLIYFQGNSAPDKSGLPSDRFSAERTGGSVSTLTIQRTQQEDSAVYLCASSFNVIGSGRTDTQYFGPGTRLTVL.

The gene calls are TRBV9 and TRBJ1-2; the match to TRBD1 covers 7 bases. The length of the CDR3 is 16 residues. Trimming at V came to 0 bases and at J to 4 bases, leaving 9 bases not matched to a gene. The germline V gene has CDR1 SGDLS and CDR2 YYNGEE. CDR3 in DNA: TGTGCCAGCAGCGTAGGCGACAGGGCGCGACCCTATGGCTACACCTTC. Translation gives CASSVGDRARPYGYTF.

This clone was detected only a few times. The chain recombines TRBV28 with TRBJ1-3; unclear D gene. The V gene lost 8 bases and the J gene lost 0 bases, with 17 bases spanning the gap. The CDR3 covers 16 residues. Germline V lookup: CDR1 MDHEN, CDR2 SYDVKM. The CDR3 DNA reads as TGTGCCAGCTGCTCCCAAGGCTATTCCTCTGGAAACACCATATATTTT. It yields the protein CASCSQGYSSGNTIYF. Looking up the rest from reference TRBV28 and TRBJ1-3 gives the full variable domain: DVKVTQSSRYLVKRTGEKVFLECVQDMDHENMFWYRQDPGLGLRLIYFSYDVKMKEKGDIPEGYSVSREKKERFSLILESASTNQTSMYLCASCSQGYSSGNTIYFGEGSWLTVV.

This clone was observed a few times. The chain joins TRBV10-3 to TRBJ2-3, with D perhaps TRBD2 (6 bases). The ends were cut back, 2 bases at V and 5 bases at J, with 17 bases in the middle. The CDR3 consists of 16 residues. Germline V gene data show CDR1 as ENHRY and CDR2 as SYGVKD. CDR3 DNA: TGTGCCATCAGTGAGCCATTTAGCGGAAATATAGATACGCAGTATTTT. This translates into CAISEPFSGNIDTQYF.

The chain joins TRBV6-5 to TRBJ2-7; TRBD2 aligns across 9 bases. V was pared by 8 bases and J by 7 bases, with 9 bases of the junction left unmatched. The length of the CDR3 is 13 residues. CDR1 is MNHEY, CDR2 SVGAGI, per germline. This CDR3 is CASGRLAGREQYF. CDR3 DNA: TGTGCCAGCGGCCGGCTAGCGGGAAGGGAGCAGTACTTC.

This chain uses TRBV19 with TRBJ2-5; 8 bases are shared with TRBD2. CDR3 length equals 16 residues. V was pared by 5 bases and J by 7 bases, with 15 bases of the junction left unmatched. CDR1 is LNHDA and CDR2 is SQIVND in the germline V gene (reference sequence). The CDR3 coding sequence is TGTGCCAGTAGTCCGGGACTAGATTTCGAGTTCGGGACCCAGTACTTC. Its translation: CASSPGLDFEFGTQYF. The complete variable domain, with remaining parts taken from reference TRBV19 and TRBJ2-5, reads DGGITQSPKYLFRKEGQNVTLSCEQNLNHDAMYWYRQDPGQGLRLIYYSQIVNDFQKGDIAEGYSVSREKKESFPLTVTSAQKNPTAFYLCASSPGLDFEFGTQYFGPGTRLLVL.

The chain employs TRBV4-3 and TRBJ1-5, with 7 bases aligning to TRBD1. CDR1 and CDR2 (germline): LGHNA, YSLEER. V trimming: 0 bases; J trimming: 2 bases; junction bases outside the gene matches: 1. The CDR3 runs to 15 residues. The CDR3 protein is CASSQDGTGNQPQHF. DNA for the CDR3: TGCGCCAGCAGCCAAGATGGGACAGGCAATCAGCCCCAGCATTTT.

J is TRBJ2-1 and V is TRBV6-5; 8 nucleotides match TRBD2. The germline gives CDR1 MNHEY, CDR2 SVGAGI. V was clipped by 7 bases and J by 4 bases; unmatched bases: 9. The CDR3 is 15 residues long. CDR3 nucleotide sequence: TGTGCCAGCAAATCGGCGAGCGGGGGATACAATGAGCAGTTCTTC. This gives the protein CASKSASGGYNEQFF.

The chain joins TRBV11-2 to TRBJ2-2; perhaps TRBD2 as D (6 bases). The germline V gene has CDR1 SGHAT and CDR2 FQNNGV. This CDR3 is built from 13 residues. Deletions cut 2 bases from V and 5 bases from J, with 6 bases between. CDR3: CASSLLATGELFF. The CDR3 nucleotides are TGTGCCAGCAGCTTACTAGCGACCGGGGAGCTGTTTTTT.

The chain combines TRBV29-1 with TRBJ2-2; D is ambiguous. The germline CDR1 and CDR2 sequences are SQVTM and ANQGSEA. Trimming left V 7 bases short and J 1 base short, with 7 bases between. This CDR3 is built from 12 residues. The DNA of the CDR3 is TGCAGCGGGGTCGAGAACACCGGGGAGCTGTTTTTT. Its translation is CSGVENTGELFF.

V and J are TRBV5-1 and TRBJ2-2; D gene unclear. The CDR3 loop spans 12 amino acids. V lost 6 bases to trimming and J lost 1 base, with 4 bases between them. Per germline, CDR1 SGHRS and CDR2 YFSETQ. The CDR3 region is CASTENTGELFF. The DNA for the CDR3 is TGCGCCAGCACTGAGAACACCGGGGAGCTGTTTTTT.

CDR3 protein: CASSLTSGTSASYNEQFF. In DNA form, the CDR3 reads TGCGCCAGCAGCTTAACATCCGGGACTAGTGCCAGTTACAATGAGCAGTTCTTC. The chain is built from TRBV5-1 and TRBJ2-1, with TRBD2 identical over 8 bases. J lost 4 bases, V lost 2 bases, and 14 bases had no gene match. The CDR3 is 18 amino acids. In germline, CDR1 is SGHRS, CDR2 YFSETQ.

This sequence joins TRBV5-4 and TRBJ2-7, with 8 bases fitting TRBD1. Germline V gene data show CDR1 as SGHNT and CDR2 as YYREEE (reference sequence). The CDR3 is 14 amino acids. J was trimmed by 4 bases and V by 1 base; bases with no gene match: 4. The CDR3 sequence: CASSLQGALYEQYF. The DNA for the CDR3 is TGTGCCAGCAGCTTGCAGGGGGCGCTATACGAGCAGTACTTC.

The V call is TRBV6-4, the J call TRBJ2-3, with D unresolved. The CDR3 contains 15 residues. V shed 0 bases and J shed 2 bases, with 9 bases lying between them. The germline CDR1 and CDR2 sequences are MRHNA and SNTAGT. CDR3 protein: CASSDSPADTDTQYF. The CDR3 region has the DNA TGTGCCAGCAGTGACTCGCCTGCGGACACAGATACGCAGTATTTT.

There are a few counts of this clone. V gene TRBV13 combines with J gene TRBJ2-2, with TRBD2 identical over 7 bases. The CDR3 is 16 residues long. J lost 4 bases, V lost 4 bases, and 9 bases had no gene match. The germline V gene has CDR1 PRHDT and CDR2 FYEKMQ (reference sequence). CDR3 in amino acids: CASSSNGGRSTGELFF. CDR3 in DNA: TGTGCCAGCAGCTCCAACGGGGGGAGGAGCACCGGGGAGCTGTTTTTT.

The chain recombines TRBV5-4 with TRBJ1-1; possibly TRBD1 for D (6 bases). V was clipped by 2 bases and J by 1 base, with 12 bases between them. Germline-derived CDR1 and CDR2 are SGHNT and YYREEE (reference sequence). The CDR3 spans 15 residues. CDR3: CASSFRGLGNTEAFF. The DNA for the CDR3 is TGTGCCAGCAGCTTTCGGGGGCTGGGGAACACTGAAGCTTTCTTT.

The chain couples TRBV9 to TRBJ2-7; D is unclear. The CDR3 runs to 13 residues. From germline, CDR1 is SGDLS and CDR2 YYNGEE. V lost 0 bases and J lost 3, with 7 bases in between. CDR3 loop: CASSVAPHYEQYF. The DNA of the CDR3 is TGTGCCAGCAGCGTAGCACCGCACTACGAGCAGTACTTC.

The genes are TRBV28 and TRBJ2-7; TRBD2 aligns across 7 bases. Germline V gene data show CDR1 as MDHEN and CDR2 as SYDVKM. J gave up 2 bases and V 4 bases, and 5 bases lay outside the gene matches. The CDR3 totals 14 residues. This chain's CDR3 is CASSYGGRAYEQYF. Here the CDR3 DNA reads TGTGCCAGCAGTTACGGCGGGAGAGCCTACGAGCAGTACTTC. The variable domain in full, completed from reference TRBV28 and TRBJ2-7, reads DVKVTQSSRYLVKRTGEKVFLECVQDMDHENMFWYRQDPGLGLRLIYFSYDVKMKEKGDIPEGYSVSREKKERFSLILESASTNQTSMYLCASSYGGRAYEQYFGPGTRLTVT.

Only a few counts were recorded for this clone. The DNA for the CDR3 is TGTGCCAGCAGCTTGACGGCAGACCAAGAGACCCAGTACTTC. As protein: CASSLTADQETQYF. The V gene is TRBV5-4, the J gene TRBJ2-5; D uncertain. V gave up 1 base and J gave up 0 bases, with 7 bases separating them. The germline CDR1 and CDR2 sequences are SGHNT and YYREEE (reference sequence). The CDR3 has 14 residues.

The rearrangement links TRBV11-2 to TRBJ2-5; D not certain. The CDR3 totals 14 residues. Germline values: CDR1 SGHAT, CDR2 FQNNGV. The V end lost 3 bases, the J end lost 5 bases, and 13 bases lay between the germline ends. The CDR3 DNA is TGTGCCAGCAGCTTCTATGATGCGTCGGAGACCCAGTACTTC. Protein product: CASSFYDASETQYF.